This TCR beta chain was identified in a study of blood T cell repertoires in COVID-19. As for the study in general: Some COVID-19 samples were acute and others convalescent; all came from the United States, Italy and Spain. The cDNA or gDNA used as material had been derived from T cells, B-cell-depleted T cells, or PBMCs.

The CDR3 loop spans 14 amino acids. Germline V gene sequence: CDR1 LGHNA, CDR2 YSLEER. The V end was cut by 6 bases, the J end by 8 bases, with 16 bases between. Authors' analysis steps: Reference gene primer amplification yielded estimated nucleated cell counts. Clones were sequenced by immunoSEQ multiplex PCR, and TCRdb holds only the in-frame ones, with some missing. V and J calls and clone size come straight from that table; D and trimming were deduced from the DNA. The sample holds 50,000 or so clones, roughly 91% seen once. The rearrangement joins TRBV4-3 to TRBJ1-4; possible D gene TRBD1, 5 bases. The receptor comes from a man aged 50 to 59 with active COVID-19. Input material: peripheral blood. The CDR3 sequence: CASRLRIGVEKLFF. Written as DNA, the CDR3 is TGCGCCAGCAGATTACGAATAGGGGTCGAAAAACTGTTTTTT.